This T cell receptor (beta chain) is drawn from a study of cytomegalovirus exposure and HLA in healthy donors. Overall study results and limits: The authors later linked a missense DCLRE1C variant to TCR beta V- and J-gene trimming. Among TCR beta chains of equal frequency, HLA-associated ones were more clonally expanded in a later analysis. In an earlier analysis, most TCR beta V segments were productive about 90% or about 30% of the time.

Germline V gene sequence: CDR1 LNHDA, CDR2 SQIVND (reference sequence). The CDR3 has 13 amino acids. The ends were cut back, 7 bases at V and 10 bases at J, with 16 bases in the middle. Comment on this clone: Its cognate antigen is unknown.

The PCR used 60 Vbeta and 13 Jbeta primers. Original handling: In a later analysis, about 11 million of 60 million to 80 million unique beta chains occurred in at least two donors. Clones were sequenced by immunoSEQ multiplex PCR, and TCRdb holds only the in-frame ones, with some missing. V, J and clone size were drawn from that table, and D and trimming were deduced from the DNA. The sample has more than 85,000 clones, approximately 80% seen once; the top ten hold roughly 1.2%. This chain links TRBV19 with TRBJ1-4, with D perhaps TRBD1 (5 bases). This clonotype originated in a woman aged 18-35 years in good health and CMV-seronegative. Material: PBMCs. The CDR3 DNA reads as TGTGCCAGTACGACAGTCCCGAACGGAAAACTGTTTTTT. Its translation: CASTTVPNGKLFF.